This TCR beta chain stems from a study of post-analysis software for immune sequencing data. At the level of the study: The courses of disease that were included comprised relapsing-remitting, secondary progressive and progressive-relapsing multiple sclerosis.

Only a few counts were recorded for this clonotype. Antigen specificity is unknown. Study results and caveats: The authors found that F measure strongly co-clustered same-batch samples. Patients carried five TRBV segments more frequently than controls did, and TRBV5-6, TRBV5-1 and TRBV20-1 were among them.

The CDR3 is 16 residues long. V lost 2 bases and J lost 8, with 21 bases in between. Germline-derived CDR1 and CDR2 are MNHEY and SVGAGI. Presence of unique molecular identifiers characterized the TCR beta cDNA libraries. From the PCR reads, TCRdb called clonotypes with MiXCR, one entry per CDR3 protein. The table shows about 430,000 distinct CDR3 sequences, with approximately 38% occurring only once. The clonotype comes from a girl between 2 and 10 years old with multiple sclerosis. Sequencing was carried out using blood. The chain couples TRBV6-5 to TRBJ1-2, with D possibly matching TRBD1 (5 bases). The DNA for the CDR3 is TGTGCCAGCAGTTACCGTAGGACATCGCGGTCGCGCGGCTACACCTTC. Amino acids: CASSYRRTSRSRGYTF.